Listed below are T cell receptor beta chains from one sample, sequenced in a study of CD8 T cells in Susac syndrome. TCRdb passed the immunoSEQ multiplex PCR reads through MiXCR, listing each CDR3 protein once. The sample includes more than 150,000 distinct CDR3 sequences, 95% to 96% of them seen just once. Source material: CD8+ T cells from PBMCs. These receptors were taken from a human donor with multiple sclerosis. The CDR3 runs from the conserved cysteine through the conserved F or W. Each record gives: clone size, J gene, V gene, D gene, CDR3 protein, CDR3 DNA. The D gene is left open where the match is weak. A clone size is listed for some rows: how often the clone was seen (once, few, many), or a class if it is expanded.

size: .; J: TRBJ1-2; V: TRBV5-4; D: TRBD1; CDR3: CASTPDRVGYGYTF; DNA: TGTGCCAGCACCCCAGACAGGGTCGGCTATGGCTACACCTTC
size: .; J: TRBJ2-7; V: TRBV7-9; D: .; CDR3: CASSLVGLEDYEQYF; DNA: TGTGCCAGCAGCTTAGTTGGGCTGGAAGACTACGAGCAGTACTTC
size: once; J: TRBJ1-2; V: TRBV3-1; D: .; CDR3: CASSPGRDGQKGYTF; DNA: TGTGCCAGCAGCCCGGGCCGGGACGGACAGAAGGGCTACACCTTC
size: .; J: TRBJ2-3; V: TRBV5-6; D: .; CDR3: CASSFSSSSDTQYF; DNA: TGTGCCAGCAGCTTCAGCAGTTCATCAGATACGCAGTATTTT
size: .; J: TRBJ2-7; V: TRBV27; D: .; CDR3: CASGNPEQYF; DNA: TGTGCCAGCGGAAATCCAGAGCAGTACTTC
size: .; J: TRBJ1-2; V: TRBV29-1; D: TRBD1; CDR3: CSVPDRGVYGYTF; DNA: TGCAGCGTCCCTGACAGGGGAGTATATGGCTACACCTTC
size: .; J: TRBJ2-7; V: TRBV2; D: .; CDR3: CASSPPGHTVGDEQYF; DNA: TGTGCCAGCAGCCCCCCCGGGCACACCGTTGGGGACGAGCAGTACTTC
size: .; J: TRBJ2-5; V: TRBV18; D: .; CDR3: CASQMDKETQYF; DNA: TGTGCCAGCCAGATGGACAAAGAGACCCAGTACTTC
size: .; J: TRBJ2-1; V: TRBV29-1; D: TRBD2; CDR3: CSVLSTGGFFDEQFF; DNA: TGCAGCGTCCTATCTACGGGGGGGTTCTTCGATGAGCAGTTCTTC
size: .; J: TRBJ1-2; V: TRBV5-4; D: .; CDR3: CASREGRGYGYTF; DNA: TGTGCCAGCAGAGAGGGCCGGGGCTATGGCTACACCTTC
size: .; J: TRBJ2-7; V: TRBV27; D: .; CDR3: CASSLSGPNEQYF; DNA: TGTGCCAGCAGTTTATCGGGGCCGAACGAGCAGTACTTC
size: .; J: TRBJ1-6; V: TRBV30; D: .; CDR3: CAWGGRPYNSPLHF; DNA: TGTGCCTGGGGGGGAAGGCCCTATAATTCACCCCTCCACTTT
size: few; J: TRBJ2-3; V: TRBV27; D: .; CDR3: CASSLPYTDTQYF; DNA: TGTGCCAGCAGTCTCCCCTACACAGATACGCAGTATTTT
size: .; J: TRBJ1-4; V: TRBV7-9; D: .; CDR3: CASSINREFATNEKLFF; DNA: TGTGCCAGCAGCATTAACAGGGAATTCGCAACTAATGAAAAACTGTTTTTT
size: .; J: TRBJ1-1; V: TRBV7-9; D: .; CDR3: CASTLLGAVNTEAFF; DNA: TGTGCCAGCACCCTGCTTGGGGCGGTTAACACTGAAGCTTTCTTT
size: .; J: TRBJ2-1; V: TRBV15; D: .; CDR3: CATSRDLEVIDEQFF; DNA: TGTGCCACCAGCAGGGACTTGGAGGTGATAGATGAGCAGTTCTTC
size: .; J: TRBJ2-3; V: TRBV7-3; D: TRBD2; CDR3: CASSPEGAGGSTDTQYF; DNA: TGTGCCAGCAGCCCGGAGGGAGCGGGGGGTAGCACAGATACGCAGTATTTT
size: .; J: TRBJ2-6; V: TRBV2; D: .; CDR3: CASRRVGPGANVLTF; DNA: TGTGCCAGCCGCAGGGTAGGCCCTGGGGCCAACGTCCTGACTTTC
size: once; J: TRBJ1-2; V: TRBV20-1; D: .; CDR3: CSASGGDGYTF; DNA: TGCAGTGCGAGCGGCGGAGATGGCTACACCTTC
size: .; J: TRBJ2-3; V: TRBV3-1; D: TRBD2; CDR3: CASSRSGGLGDTQYF; DNA: TGTGCCAGCAGCCGTAGCGGGGGGCTGGGCGATACGCAGTATTTT
size: few; J: TRBJ1-1; V: TRBV30; D: .; CDR3: CAWSVYTEAFF; DNA: TGTGCCTGGAGTGTATACACTGAAGCTTTCTTT
size: once; J: TRBJ2-1; V: TRBV12-5; D: .; CDR3: CASGEDWMPEQFF; DNA: TGTGCTAGTGGTGAGGACTGGATGCCCGAGCAGTTCTTC
size: .; J: TRBJ2-7; V: TRBV7-6; D: TRBD2; CDR3: CASSLRAGGAIGEQYF; DNA: TGTGCCAGCAGCTTACGGGCCGGGGGGGCGATAGGGGAGCAGTACTTC
size: .; J: TRBJ2-5; V: TRBV3-1; D: .; CDR3: CASSPMLETQYF; DNA: TGTGCCAGCAGTCCGATGTTAGAGACCCAGTACTTC
size: .; J: TRBJ1-2; V: TRBV12-3/TRBV12-4; D: .; CDR3: CASSSGTPSNYGYTF; DNA: TGTGCCAGCAGTTCTGGGACACCATCTAACTATGGCTACACCTTC
size: .; J: TRBJ2-5; V: TRBV20-1; D: TRBD1; CDR3: CSAGDRGLQETQYF; DNA: TGCAGTGCTGGGGACAGGGGACTCCAAGAGACCCAGTACTTC
size: .; J: TRBJ2-4; V: TRBV29-1; D: .; CDR3: CSVWWGVIQYF; DNA: TGCAGCGTTTGGTGGGGGGTCATTCAGTACTTC
size: .; J: TRBJ2-7; V: TRBV6-6; D: .; CDR3: CASISSGLINEQYF; DNA: TGTGCCAGCATCTCCTCAGGGTTGATCAACGAGCAGTACTTC
size: .; J: TRBJ1-1; V: TRBV20-1; D: .; CDR3: CSARDSGIQIMNTEAFF; DNA: TGCAGTGCTAGAGATTCAGGGATCCAAATAATGAACACTGAAGCTTTCTTT
size: .; J: TRBJ1-5; V: TRBV13; D: .; CDR3: CASSLNGQGRGQPQHF; DNA: TGTGCCAGCAGCTTAAACGGGCAGGGGAGGGGTCAGCCCCAGCATTTT
size: .; J: TRBJ2-3; V: TRBV13; D: TRBD1; CDR3: CASSSRQGPDTQYF; DNA: TGTGCCAGCAGCTCTCGACAGGGCCCAGATACGCAGTATTTT
size: .; J: TRBJ1-3; V: TRBV20-1; D: .; CDR3: CSATGWGYGNTIYF; DNA: TGCAGTGCTACGGGGTGGGGATATGGAAACACCATATATTTT
size: .; J: TRBJ2-7; V: TRBV27; D: TRBD1; CDR3: CASSSPGQGIHEQYF; DNA: TGTGCCAGCAGTTCCCCCGGACAGGGGATCCACGAGCAGTACTTC